This T cell receptor beta chain emerged from a study of T cells in Graves' hyperthyroidism and ophthalmopathy. Trimming pared 0 bases from V and 5 bases from J, leaving 8 bases between. CDR1 is GTSNPN, CDR2 SVGIG, per germline (reference sequence). The CDR3 has 12 amino acids. From RNA transcripts, TCR beta CDR3 regions were amplified. First-round RT-PCR of the TCR CDR3 relied on the HTBI primer set. TCRdb independently ran MiXCR on the multiplex PCR reads; one entry per CDR3 protein. The data contain around 500,000 distinct CDR3 sequences, approximately 16% of them singletons. This clonotype originated in a woman in her 30s with Graves' ophthalmopathy. The sample was blood. The rearrangement joins TRBV30 to TRBJ2-7; no definite D call. The DNA for the CDR3 is TGTGCCTGGAGTGTAACCCCTAACGAGCAGTACTTC. Translation: CAWSVTPNEQYF.